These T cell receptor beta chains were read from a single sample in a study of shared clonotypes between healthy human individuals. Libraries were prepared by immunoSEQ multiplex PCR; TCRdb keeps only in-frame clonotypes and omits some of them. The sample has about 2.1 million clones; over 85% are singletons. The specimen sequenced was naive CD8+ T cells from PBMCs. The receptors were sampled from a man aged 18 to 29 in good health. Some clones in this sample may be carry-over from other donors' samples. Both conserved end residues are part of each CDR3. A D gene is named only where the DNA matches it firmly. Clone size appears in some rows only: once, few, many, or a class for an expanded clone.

TGTGCCAGCAGCCTCGGGACTAGCGGGCTGGGGAGAGGTGAGCAGTTCTTC	CASSLGTSGLGRGEQFF	TRBD2	NA	TRBJ2-1	TRBV7-6
TGTGCCAGCAGCAACAGCCGGACAGGGAACTATGGCTACACCTTC	CASSNSRTGNYGYTF	TRBD1	NA	TRBJ1-2	TRBV27
TGTGCCAGCAGTTCCTCCCTCGGAGGCGTATACGGACAGTTCTTC	CASSSSLGGVYGQFF	NA	NA	TRBJ2-1	TRBV6-5
TGTGCCAGCAGCTCCGGGACAGGGTTTTTCCACTATGGCTACACCTTC	CASSSGTGFFHYGYTF	TRBD1	NA	TRBJ1-2	TRBV2
TGCGCCAGCAGCCAAGGGGGTTCCCAGTTGGCCGGGGAGCTGTTTTTT	CASSQGGSQLAGELFF	NA	NA	TRBJ2-2	TRBV4-3
TGTGCCAGCGGGGGGGGAGAGGCCAAAAACATTCAGTACTTC	CASGGGEAKNIQYF	TRBD2	NA	TRBJ2-4	TRBV7-8
TGTGCCAGTAGTATCGGCTATGGTCCTTACGAGCAGTACTTC	CASSIGYGPYEQYF	NA	NA	TRBJ2-7	TRBV19
TGTGCCAGCAGTCTATCCGTAGGGGGGTGGACTGAAGCTTTCTTT	CASSLSVGGWTEAFF	NA	NA	TRBJ1-1	TRBV27
TGTGCCAGCAGTTTAGGGTATGGAGCTTCGGGCACTGAAGCTTTCTTT	CASSLGYGASGTEAFF	NA	NA	TRBJ1-1	TRBV28
TGTGCCAGCAGACCCGGACTGAACTACGAGCAGTACTTC	CASRPGLNYEQYF	NA	NA	TRBJ2-7	TRBV6-6
TGCAGCGTTGACCGGGACCCTTATGGCTACACCTTC	CSVDRDPYGYTF	NA	NA	TRBJ1-2	TRBV29-1
TGTGCCAGCAGCTTAGGCCCCAGTGGCTACACCTTC	CASSLGPSGYTF	NA	few	TRBJ1-2	TRBV7-9
TGTGCCAGCAGTGAAGCCAAGGCGGACAGCATTTCAGCTAACTATGGCTACACCTTC	CASSEAKADSISANYGYTF	NA	NA	TRBJ1-2	TRBV6-1
TGCGCCAGCAGCTACAGGGTGGGGACTGAAGCTTTCTTT	CASSYRVGTEAFF	NA	few	TRBJ1-1	TRBV4-1
TGTGCCATCAGTGAGTCGGCAGGCGGGACCGCTGGCACAGATACGCAGTATTTT	CAISESAGGTAGTDTQYF	NA	few	TRBJ2-3	TRBV10-3
TGTGCCAGCAGTTTATTCCGGGGGCACCCCGAGCAGTACTTC	CASSLFRGHPEQYF	NA	NA	TRBJ2-7	TRBV27
TGTGCCAGCAGCCCTCAGGGGAACACTGAAGCTTTCTTT	CASSPQGNTEAFF	NA	few	TRBJ1-1	TRBV28
TGTGCCAGCAGTGCCGACAGGGAGGCAACTAATGAAAAACTGTTTTTT	CASSADREATNEKLFF	TRBD1	NA	TRBJ1-4	TRBV27
TGTGCCAGCAGCCCCCCCGGGGGGGCCCACTCCTACAATGAGCAGTTCTTC	CASSPPGGAHSYNEQFF	TRBD2	NA	TRBJ2-1	TRBV9
TGCGCCAGCAGCTTGGGGCAGGGGGTAGAGCCCCAGCATTTT	CASSLGQGVEPQHF	TRBD1	once	TRBJ1-5	TRBV5-1
TGTGCCAGCAGCTCAGGGGGGATCTCCTACGAGCAGTACTTC	CASSSGGISYEQYF	NA	NA	TRBJ2-7	TRBV7-9
TGTGCCAGTAGACCCCGCGGGTTGGACGAAAAACTGTTTTTT	CASRPRGLDEKLFF	NA	NA	TRBJ1-4	TRBV19
TGTGCCAGCAGGGTCCGGGACGGGCAAGAGACCCAGTACTTC	CASRVRDGQETQYF	NA	NA	TRBJ2-5	TRBV6-6
TGTGCCAGCAGTGAAGCGGGCACTAAGGACAGGTCTTTCCCGGGGTGGACTGAAGCTTTCTTT	CASSEAGTKDRSFPGWTEAFF	TRBD1	NA	TRBJ1-1	TRBV6-1
TGTGCCAGCACCGAAAAGGGGGGCCTACGCTACAATGAGCAGTTCTTC	CASTEKGGLRYNEQFF	NA	once	TRBJ2-1	TRBV28
TGTGCCATCAGTGAGTCGACCAGGGGGGGTCAGCCCCAGCATTTT	CAISESTRGGQPQHF	TRBD1	NA	TRBJ1-5	TRBV10-3
TGTGCCAGCAGCTCCGGACTGCGACAGGTTCCCCACGAGCAGTACTTC	CASSSGLRQVPHEQYF	NA	NA	TRBJ2-7	TRBV11-2
TGTGCCAGCAGTCCCCGGGACAGGGGACCGTCAACGAACACCGGGGAGCTGTTTTTT	CASSPRDRGPSTNTGELFF	TRBD1	NA	TRBJ2-2	TRBV28
TGTGCCAGCAGCCAGACCCAATTAGACACCGGGGAGCTGTTTTTT	CASSQTQLDTGELFF	NA	few	TRBJ2-2	TRBV14
TGTGCCAGCACTTGGGAAGTAGGGTTAGCCAAAAACATTCAGTACTTC	CASTWEVGLAKNIQYF	NA	NA	TRBJ2-4	TRBV6-6
TGCGCCAGCAGGGGGGCGTCCAGCTCCTACAATGAGCAGTTCTTC	CASRGASSSYNEQFF	NA	NA	TRBJ2-1	TRBV5-1
TGCGCCAGCAGCGGAGATCAGGAGACCCAGTACTTC	CASSGDQETQYF	NA	NA	TRBJ2-5	TRBV4-1
TGTGCCAGCTCACCGACCGTCGTTTCCGCGGGAGATATCGATGAGCAGTTCTTC	CASSPTVVSAGDIDEQFF	TRBD2	once	TRBJ2-1	TRBV18
TGTGCCAGTAGTATCCCCAGAGAATATTTTGGGGACACTGAAGCTTTCTTT	CASSIPREYFGDTEAFF	NA	NA	TRBJ1-1	TRBV19
TGTGCCAGCACCTTTAGGGGGGGGAACTACGAGCAGTACTTC	CASTFRGGNYEQYF	NA	NA	TRBJ2-7	TRBV4-2
TGTGCCAGCAGCGCGGGCGGGGACCCCCAGTACTTC	CASSAGGDPQYF	NA	NA	TRBJ2-5	TRBV6-5
TGTGCCAGCAGTCCCGACAGTACTGAAGCTTTCTTT	CASSPDSTEAFF	NA	NA	TRBJ1-1	TRBV2
TGTGCCAGTAACACCCTTGGTACAGGGTGGGACGGGGAGCTGTTTTTT	CASNTLGTGWDGELFF	NA	NA	TRBJ2-2	TRBV19
TGTGCCAGCAGTGAATCGACAGGATTTCTTAGCAATCAGCCCCAGCATTTT	CASSESTGFLSNQPQHF	NA	NA	TRBJ1-5	TRBV2
TGTGCCAGCAGCTTGGCAGGGTCATTCTACGAGCAGTACTTC	CASSLAGSFYEQYF	NA	once	TRBJ2-7	TRBV5-6
TGTGCCAGCAGCTTGGAAGGACATTCACCCTACGAGCAGTACTTC	CASSLEGHSPYEQYF	NA	NA	TRBJ2-7	TRBV5-4
TGCAGCGTTGAAGCGACTAGCGGCTACAATGAGCAGTTCTTC	CSVEATSGYNEQFF	TRBD2	NA	TRBJ2-1	TRBV29-1
TGTGCCATCAACTCAGGGGGCCCCCAAGAGACCCAGTACTTC	CAINSGGPQETQYF	TRBD1	NA	TRBJ2-5	TRBV10-3
TGTGCCAGCAGTTTCTCCTTTATTAACAGGGCTGGGGCCAACGTCCTGACTTTC	CASSFSFINRAGANVLTF	NA	NA	TRBJ2-6	TRBV28
TGTGCCAGCAGTTTTAGGGAGGCCTACGAGCAGTACTTC	CASSFREAYEQYF	NA	once	TRBJ2-7	TRBV28
TGTGCCAGTAGGCCCAGCGGGCAATACAATGAGCAGTTCTTC	CASRPSGQYNEQFF	NA	NA	TRBJ2-1	TRBV19
TGTGCCAGCAGCCAAGGGCGGCAGGGGAGAAAAGAGAACACTGAAGCTTTCTTT	CASSQGRQGRKENTEAFF	NA	NA	TRBJ1-1	TRBV5-5